A single T cell receptor (beta chain) is shown here with its context. Its target is unknown. The data were obtained in a study of cytomegalovirus exposure and HLA in healthy donors. Study outcomes and limitations: A later analysis linked about 17,000 TCR beta sequences to HLA alleles at 0.05 false discovery rate. Productive rates of about 87% or about 30% were seen for most TCR beta V segments in an earlier analysis. A few chains linked to CMV were shown in vitro to be specific for CMV antigens.

60 Vbeta and 13 Jbeta primers were used in PCR. The assay was immunoSEQ multiplex PCR, and TCRdb's table has in-frame clones only and misses some. The sample includes about 180,000 clones, 55% to 75% of them seen just once. Germline V gives CDR1 SGHRS, CDR2 YFSETQ. Trimming at V came to 3 bases and at J to 7 bases, leaving 5 bases not matched to a gene. This CDR3 has 14 amino acids. V is TRBV5-1 and J is TRBJ2-7; 12 bases align to TRBD2. The source of this sequence is a human donor in good health. Sequenced sample: PBMCs. The chain's CDR3 is CASSSSGGAGEQYF. CDR3 nucleotide sequence: TGCGCCAGCAGCTCTAGCGGGGGGGCGGGGGAGCAGTACTTC.